This TCR beta chain originates from a study of regulatory T cells in long-lasting Graves disease. Study summary: Antithyroid drug exposure in newly diagnosed Graves' patients had lasted under 3 months.

Time point noted: newly diagnosed GD, antithyroid drugs for less than 3 months. Construction of the TCR library relied on RNA isolated from PBMCs. Germline values: CDR1 LGHDT, CDR2 YNNKEL (reference sequence). The length of the CDR3 is 14 residues. V was clipped by 5 bases and J by 2 bases; unmatched bases: 5. This clonotype appeared a few times. Libraries of TCR beta came from iRepertoire HTBI primers plus Arm-PCR of CDR3 regions. Each CDR3 protein is one row after TCRdb ran MiXCR on the multiplex PCR reads. The sample carries about 450,000 distinct CDR3 sequences, approximately 15% recorded once. These data also featured in a second study, about T cells in Graves' hyperthyroidism and ophthalmopathy. That investigation notes: Uncontrolled infection, other autoimmune disease, pregnancy or lactation disqualified patients from enrolment.

Sample: peripheral blood mononuclear cells (PBMCs), taken at new diagnosis, from a patient treated with antithyroid drugs. The origin of this receptor is a woman aged 50 to 60 with Graves disease. The J gene is TRBJ2-7, the V gene TRBV3-1; 8 positions match TRBD2. The CDR3 nucleotides read TGTGCCAGCAGCTACATGACTAGCGCCTACGAGCAGTACTTC. It encodes CASSYMTSAYEQYF.